The next 29 T cell receptor beta chains were all read from a single sample in a study of vaccination effects on CD4 cells after COVID-19. Culturing for 9 to 10 days preceded CD4+ T cell isolation. Participants each got two BNT162b2 or mRNA-1273 vaccine doses. For these TCRs, the target antigens are not known. The table came from immunoSEQ multiplex PCR; TCRdb's copy has only in-frame clones and leaves some out. Here the sample spans under 70,000 clones, around 69% being singletons. Sequencing used CD4+ T cells from PBMCs cultured without peptide, obtained after COVID-19 vaccination. The receptors originated from a human donor who received a COVID-19 vaccine.

This clone occurred a few times. This chain links TRBV10-1 with TRBJ1-2; D is uncertain. There are 13 residues in the CDR3. Germline values: CDR1 WNHNN, CDR2 SYGVQD (reference sequence). Trimming took 3 bases from V and 3 from J, leaving 8 bases between them. The CDR3 loop reads CASSESADYGYTF. For the CDR3, the DNA is TGCGCCAGCAGTGAATCCGCCGACTATGGCTACACCTTC.

The chain joins TRBV6-5 to TRBJ2-5, with a possible D match to TRBD2 (7 bases). Germline V gene data show CDR1 as MNHEY and CDR2 as SVGAGI. V was trimmed by 2 bases and J by 2 bases, leaving 15 bases between them. CDR3 length: 16 amino acids. CDR3 residues: CASSYGGGGLQETQYF. The CDR3 coding sequence is TGTGCCAGCAGTTACGGCGGCGGGGGCCTACAAGAGACCCAGTACTTC.

The rearrangement uses TRBV6-5 and TRBJ1-2; unclear D gene. The CDR3 contains 15 residues. With 6 bases removed from V and 7 bases from J, the gap between germline ends came to 21 bases. CDR1 is MNHEY and CDR2 is SVGAGI in the germline V gene. CDR3 coding DNA: TGTGCCAGCAGCCGCCGCGATGAAACAGCGAGTGGCTACACCTTC. It encodes CASSRRDETASGYTF.

The chain combines TRBV3-1 (or the pseudogene TRBV3-2) with TRBJ2-5, with D maybe TRBD2 (6 bases). Trimming stripped 6 bases from V and 4 bases from J, with 15 bases between. This CDR3 is built from 14 residues. Germline V gene data show CDR1 as LGHDT and CDR2 as YNNKEL (reference sequence). CDR3 region: CASSPGDGRETQYF. The CDR3, as DNA: TGTGCCAGCAGTCCAGGAGACGGGAGAGAGACCCAGTACTTC.

The chain employs TRBV5-4 and TRBJ2-5, with D perhaps given as TRBD1 or TRBD2 (6 bases each). The germline V gene has CDR1 SGHNT and CDR2 YYREEE (reference sequence). The CDR3 has 15 amino acids. V lost 6 bases, J lost 5 bases, and 20 bases lay in between. The chain's CDR3 is CASTPGGGGAETQYF. As DNA, the CDR3 is TGTGCCAGCACCCCCGGAGGAGGGGGTGCGGAGACCCAGTACTTC.

The chain is built from TRBV7-2 and TRBJ2-5; 9 bases align to TRBD1. CDR1 and CDR2 from the germline V gene are SGHTA and FQGNSA. Germline trimming cut 8 bases from V and 4 bases from J; bases unmatched to any gene: 8. The CDR3 contains 14 residues. The CDR3: CASETGGRRETQYF. The DNA of the CDR3 is TGTGCCAGCGAAACAGGGGGCCGGAGAGAGACCCAGTACTTC.

The chain has TRBV5-1 and TRBJ2-5, with TRBD1 as a possible D gene (6 bases). Germline V lookup: CDR1 SGHRS, CDR2 YFSETQ. This CDR3 has 15 amino acids. V shed 2 bases and J shed 5 bases, with 16 bases lying between them. CDR3 nucleotides: TGCGCCAGCAGCTTTGGGGGCCCACCGGGGGAGACCCAGTACTTC. This sequence encodes CASSFGGPPGETQYF.

This chain joins TRBV10-3 and TRBJ1-1; 7 bases match TRBD1. Germline CDR1 reads ENHRY; CDR2 reads SYGVKD. The J segment lost 1 base and the V segment lost 6 bases, leaving 5 bases of the junction unmatched. This CDR3 is 14 amino acids long. CDR3 amino acids: CAIRMTGTNTEAFF. For the CDR3, the DNA is TGTGCCATCAGGATGACAGGGACGAACACTGAAGCTTTCTTT.

The chain is built from TRBV30 and TRBJ1-2; no clear D. Germline loops: CDR1 GTSNPN, CDR2 SVGIG (reference sequence). V lost 2 bases and J 3 bases, leaving 13 bases between the germline ends. The CDR3 covers 14 residues. The CDR3 nucleotides read TGTGCCTGGAGTAAAGAGGGCCGCCACTATGGCTACACCTTC. This encodes CAWSKEGRHYGYTF.

This sequence joins TRBV6-6 and TRBJ2-7; 7 bases map to TRBD1. The V gene end was trimmed by 5 bases and the J gene end by 4 bases; junction bases not matched to a gene: 11. This CDR3 is 15 amino acids long. In germline, CDR1 is MNHNY, CDR2 SVGAGI (reference sequence). The CDR3 loop reads CASSLADRVMYEQYV. The CDR3 DNA sequence: TGTGCCAGCAGTCTTGCAGACAGGGTAATGTACGAGCAGTACGTC.

This chain links TRBV14 with TRBJ2-7, with 12 bases matching TRBD2. V was pared by 4 bases and J by 2 bases, with 6 bases of the junction left unmatched. Germline CDR1 and CDR2: SGHDN and FVKESK. The CDR3 is 16 residues long. The CDR3 DNA sequence: TGTGCCAGCAGCCCATACCTAGCGGGGGGGCCCTACGAGCAGTACGTC. Its protein is CASSPYLAGGPYEQYV.

The genes are TRBV6-6 and TRBJ2-3; 9 positions match TRBD2. Germline CDR1 and CDR2: MNHNY and SVGAGI (reference sequence). V shed 2 bases, J shed 11 bases, and the junction held 11 bases outside the gene matches. CDR3 length equals 15 residues. The CDR3 is CASSYPQAGGARQYF. Here the CDR3 DNA reads TGTGCCAGCAGTTACCCGCAAGCGGGGGGCGCGAGGCAGTATTTT.

The CDR3 DNA sequence: TGTGCCAGCAGTGCAAGTCAGGGCAACAATCAGCCCCAGCATTTT. Encoded protein: CASSASQGNNQPQHF. The V call is TRBV2, the J call TRBJ1-5; TRBD1 is a possible D gene (5 bases). CDR3 length: 15 amino acids. The V and J ends lost 4 bases and 3 bases respectively, with 13 bases between them. The germline V gene has CDR1 SNHLY and CDR2 FYNNEI.

The gene calls are TRBV2 and TRBJ2-2; either TRBD1 or TRBD2 may fit D (5 bases each). CDR1 SNHLY and CDR2 FYNNEI come from the germline V gene. Trimming left V 6 bases short and J 0 bases short, with 11 bases between. CDR3 size: 15 residues. The CDR3 bases are TGTGCCAGCAGGGGGGTGACAGCGAACACCGGGGAGCTGTTTTTT. Translation gives CASRGVTANTGELFF.

This chain uses TRBV7-9 with TRBJ1-4, with 7 positions matching TRBD1. Germline V lookup: CDR1 SEHNR, CDR2 FQNEAQ (reference sequence). Losses at the gene ends were 7 bases for V and 7 bases for J; bases not matched to a gene: 9. This CDR3 spans 14 amino acids. Written as DNA, the CDR3 is TGTGCCAGCACCAAGCAGGGGGTGGGTGAAAAACTGTTTTTT. Residues: CASTKQGVGEKLFF. Looking up the rest from reference TRBV7-9 and TRBJ1-4 gives the full variable domain: DTGVSQNPRHKITKRGQNVTFRCDPISEHNRLYWYRQTLGQGPEFLTYFQNEAQLEKSRLLSDRFSAERPKGSFSTLEIQRTEQGDSAMYLCASTKQGVGEKLFFGSGTQLSVL.

The V gene is TRBV10-2, the J gene TRBJ2-2, with 10 bases that match TRBD2. J was trimmed by 7 bases and V by 5 bases; bases with no gene match: 4. This CDR3 has 14 residues. Germline loops: CDR1 WSHSY, CDR2 SAAADI. In nucleotides, the CDR3 is TGCGCCAGCAGTCAGCGGGGGGGCCACGGGGAGCTGTTTTTT. Amino acids: CASSQRGGHGELFF.

This clone has a handful of counts. The chain has TRBV2 and TRBJ2-2, with D possibly TRBD1 on 6 matching bases. Trimming removed 6 bases from V and 0 bases from J, with 8 bases in between. The CDR3 covers 14 residues. The germline CDR1 and CDR2 sequences are SNHLY and FYNNEI. CDR3 residues: CASRQGTNTGELFF. The CDR3 nucleotides are TGTGCCAGCAGACAGGGTACGAACACCGGGGAGCTGTTTTTT. The full variable domain, its missing parts supplied by reference TRBV2 and TRBJ2-2, is EPEVTQTPSHQVTQMGQEVILRCVPISNHLYFYWYRQILGQKVEFLVSFYNNEISEKSEIFDDQFSVERPDGSNFTLKIRSTKLEDSAMYFCASRQGTNTGELFFGEGSRLTVL.

The V and J genes are TRBV2 and TRBJ1-1; 9 bases map to TRBD1. The CDR3 sequence is 15 residues long. The V gene end was trimmed by 8 bases and the J gene end by 7 bases; junction bases not matched to a gene: 14. Germline CDR1 and CDR2: SNHLY and FYNNEI. The CDR3 protein is CASLRDRAVGNEAFF. In DNA form, the CDR3 reads TGTGCCAGCCTGCGGGACAGGGCGGTAGGAAATGAAGCTTTCTTT.

The genes are TRBV30 and TRBJ1-2; TRBD1 is a possible D gene (6 bases). The CDR3 is 14 residues long. With 0 bases removed from V and 7 bases from J, the gap between germline ends came to 15 bases. CDR1 is GTSNPN, CDR2 SVGIG, per germline (reference sequence). DNA of the CDR3: TGTGCCTGGAGTGTGGGGGGAGGGGGAGTTGGCTACACCTTC. Translating it yields CAWSVGGGGVGYTF. The variable domain in full, with the rest retrieved from reference TRBV30 and TRBJ1-2, is SQTIHQWPATLVQPVGSPLSLECTVEGTSNPNLYWYRQAAGRGLQLLFYSVGIGQISSEVPQNLSASRPQDRQFILSSKKLLLSDSGFYLCAWSVGGGGVGYTFGSGTRLTVV.

The V and J genes are TRBV19 and TRBJ1-3; the D gene is possibly TRBD1 (5 bases). This CDR3 has 14 amino acids. Trimming stripped 4 bases from V and 2 bases from J, with 9 bases between. The germline gives CDR1 LNHDA, CDR2 SQIVND (reference sequence). The CDR3 is CASSRGSPGNTIYF. The CDR3 DNA reads as TGTGCCAGTAGTAGGGGCAGTCCTGGAAACACCATATATTTT.

CDR3 sequence reads: CASRGSGLKGGYTF. CDR3 nucleotides: TGTGCCAGCAGGGGATCAGGGCTGAAGGGTGGCTACACCTTC. The rearrangement joins TRBV6-5 to TRBJ1-2; a weak D match, TRBD1 (5 bases). V was trimmed by 6 bases and J by 7 bases, leaving 18 bases between them. This CDR3 contains 14 residues. Germline CDR1 and CDR2: MNHEY and SVGAGI.

The chain joins TRBV7-9 to TRBJ2-7, with a tentative D call TRBD1 (6 bases). Trimming shortened V by 2 bases and J by 1 base, and 9 bases separated the two germline ends. The CDR3 contains 14 residues. From germline, CDR1 is SEHNR and CDR2 FQNEAQ (reference sequence). The CDR3: CASSLLQGSYEQYV. In nucleotides, the CDR3 is TGTGCCAGCAGCTTATTACAGGGATCCTACGAGCAGTACGTC.

The chain has TRBV5-1 and TRBJ2-1; D unresolved. The CDR3 is made up of 12 amino acids. CDR1 SGHRS and CDR2 YFSETQ come from the germline V gene. Deletions cut 3 bases from V and 7 bases from J, with 8 bases between. CDR3 sequence (DNA): TGCGCCAGCAGCTGGCAAGGGAATGAGCAGTTCTTC. As protein: CASSWQGNEQFF.

This sequence joins TRBV10-2 and TRBJ2-4; 7 bases agree with TRBD1. CDR3 length: 16 amino acids. Germline assignment: CDR1 WSHSY and CDR2 SAAADI. Trimming took 2 bases from V and 0 from J; bases not matched to a gene: 4. The CDR3 DNA sequence: TGCGCCAGCAGTGAGACAGGGGCTCTAGCCAAAAACATTCAGTACTTC. It specifies CASSETGALAKNIQYF.

V usage is TRBV3-1 (or the pseudogene TRBV3-2) and J usage is TRBJ1-5; D not certain. The CDR3 spans 18 residues. The V gene's germline CDR1 is LGHDT and CDR2 YNNKEL (reference sequence). V lost 1 base and J 6 bases, leaving 22 bases between the germline ends. Here the CDR3 DNA reads TGTGCCAGCAGCCAAGGGTCCACCACTTACGGGGTAGGTCAGCCCCAGCATTTT. The encoded protein is CASSQGSTTYGVGQPQHF.

The rearrangement joins TRBV29-1 to TRBJ2-2; tentative D call: TRBD1 (5 bases). Germline lookup yields CDR1 SQVTM and CDR2 ANQGSEA. V was pared by 4 bases and J by 2 bases, with 11 bases between. This CDR3 is 14 amino acids long. As DNA, the CDR3 is TGCAGCGTTGGAAAGACAGTTAACACCGGGGAGCTGTTTTTT. The encoded protein is CSVGKTVNTGELFF.

The rearrangement uses TRBV2 and TRBJ1-1, with 7 nucleotides matching TRBD1. There are 13 residues in the CDR3. The V gene end was trimmed by 7 bases and the J gene end by 1 base; junction bases not matched to a gene: 3. CDR1 is SNHLY and CDR2 is FYNNEI in the germline V gene. CDR3 coding DNA: TGTGCCAGCAACGGGGACAGGAACACTGAAGCTTTCTTT. Amino acid sequence: CASNGDRNTEAFF.

Written as DNA, the CDR3 is TGTGCCAGCTCACCAGTACAGCACAGGGGTCAGCCCCAGCATTTT. This translates into CASSPVQHRGQPQHF. The chain has TRBV18 and TRBJ1-5; 7 bases align to TRBD1. Germline CDR1 KGHSH, CDR2 LQKENI. V was pared by 2 bases and J by 6 bases, with 7 bases of the junction left unmatched. The CDR3 loop spans 15 amino acids. Full variable domain (remainder filled in from reference TRBV18 and TRBJ1-5): NAGVMQNPRHLVRRRGQEARLRCSPMKGHSHVYWYRQLPEEGLKFMVYLQKENIIDESGMPKERFSAEFPKEGPSILRIQQVVRGDSAAYFCASSPVQHRGQPQHFGDGTRLSIL.

The V gene is TRBV5-6, the J gene TRBJ2-5; D is unclear. Trimming took off 3 bases at V and 2 bases at J, with 8 bases between the two ends. Germline CDR1 and CDR2: SGHDT and YYEEEE. The CDR3 totals 13 residues. CDR3 DNA: TGTGCCAGCAGCTCGGGCAGGCAAGAGACCCAGTACTTC. Amino acid sequence: CASSSGRQETQYF.